Each of the 30 T cell receptor beta chains below was sequenced from the same sample in a study of shared clonotypes between healthy human individuals. Sequenced by immunoSEQ multiplex PCR; TCRdb stores in-frame clones only, minus some. Of about 2.4 million clones listed, more than 80% are singletons. Sequencing input: naive CD4+ T cells sorted from blood. The sample's subset: CD45RA+ positively selected. The receptors derive from a man younger than 35 in good health.

The J gene is TRBJ2-5, the V gene TRBV7-2; D call uncertain. The CDR3 sequence is 15 residues long. Germline V gives CDR1 SGHTA, CDR2 FQGNSA. The ends were cut back, 5 bases at V and 1 base at J, with 14 bases in the middle. The CDR3 spells CASSRRSLSQETQYF. Written as DNA, the CDR3 is TGTGCCAGCAGCCGAAGATCCTTGTCCCAAGAGACCCAGTACTTC.

This clone was detected once. The V and J genes are TRBV15 and TRBJ2-7; TRBD1 aligns across 9 bases. The germline V gene encodes CDR1 LNHNV and CDR2 YYDKDF (reference sequence). V gave up 5 bases and J gave up 3 bases; unmatched junction bases: 5. The CDR3 spans 14 residues. The CDR3 sequence is CATSPRTGDYEQYF. CDR3 sequence (DNA): TGTGCCACCAGCCCCCGGACAGGGGACTACGAGCAGTACTTC.

The V and J genes are TRBV29-1 and TRBJ1-2, with 8 bases lining up with TRBD1. The CDR3 extends over 11 amino acids. Germline loops: CDR1 SQVTM, CDR2 ANQGSEA. V was clipped by 7 bases and J by 8 bases; unmatched bases: 6. The CDR3 here is CSAQGAGGYTF. Here the CDR3 DNA reads TGCAGCGCCCAGGGGGCTGGCGGCTACACCTTC.

The chain couples TRBV29-1 to TRBJ1-1, with unresolved D. The germline V gene encodes CDR1 SQVTM and CDR2 ANQGSEA. Trimming removed 4 bases from V and 3 bases from J, with 6 bases in between. The CDR3 is 11 amino acids. The CDR3 sequence is CSVVKDTEAFF. The DNA of the CDR3 is TGCAGCGTTGTTAAGGACACTGAAGCTTTCTTT.

This clone was seen more than once but under ten times. The gene calls are TRBV7-6 and TRBJ2-2, with D possibly being TRBD1 or TRBD2 (5 bases each). Trimming cost V 5 bases and J 4 bases, with 17 bases left between them. This CDR3 is built from 16 residues. CDR1 is SGHVS, CDR2 FNYEAQ, per germline. CDR3 DNA: TGTGCCAGCAGCGCATCCGGGATTAGGGGCACCGGGGAGCTGTTTTTT. It translates to CASSASGIRGTGELFF. Complete variable domain (other parts from reference TRBV7-6 and TRBJ2-2): GAGVSQSPRYKVTKRGQDVALRCDPISGHVSLYWYRQALGQGPEFLTYFNYEAQQDKSGLPNDRFSAERPEGSISTLTIQRTEQRDSAMYRCASSASGIRGTGELFFGEGSRLTVL.

The chain joins TRBV11-3 to TRBJ2-7; 7 positions agree with TRBD1. The J segment lost 4 bases and the V segment lost 1 base, leaving 13 bases of the junction unmatched. The CDR3 runs to 17 residues. The V gene's germline CDR1 is SGHNT and CDR2 YENEEA. CDR3 bases: TGTGCCAGCAGCTTAGGCGTTGATACTGGGACAGCTTACGAGCAGTACTTC. Translating gives CASSLGVDTGTAYEQYF.

This chain links TRBV10-3 with TRBJ2-7; 13 nucleotides match TRBD2. V gave up 7 bases and J gave up 6 bases; unmatched junction bases: 6. The CDR3 has 14 residues. Germline CDR1 ENHRY, CDR2 SYGVKD. CDR3 nucleotide sequence: TGTGCCATCAAGGGACTAGCGGGGTGGGGCGAGCAGTACTTC. This codes for CAIKGLAGWGEQYF.

The V call is TRBV5-1, the J call TRBJ1-1; possibly TRBD1 for D (6 bases). This CDR3 region has 16 residues. Germline V CDR1 and CDR2: SGHRS, YFSETQ. Trimming stripped 0 bases from V and 3 bases from J, with 15 bases between. DNA for the CDR3: TGCGCCAGCAGCTTGGGTGGGGGCCCCGCTTACACTGAAGCTTTCTTT. As protein: CASSLGGGPAYTEAFF.

This chain uses TRBV6-1 with TRBJ1-3; a weak D match, TRBD1 (6 bases). V was cut by 5 bases and J by 4 bases, with 12 bases left in between. This CDR3 spans 14 amino acids. Germline lookup yields CDR1 MNHNS and CDR2 SASEGT. In DNA, the CDR3 is TGTGCCAGCAGTTCCCAGGGGTTGGGAAACACCATATATTTT. As protein: CASSSQGLGNTIYF.

The chain employs TRBV10-3 and TRBJ1-2; D is unclear. CDR3 length: 13 residues. Germline V lookup: CDR1 ENHRY, CDR2 SYGVKD. The V gene lost 5 bases and the J gene lost 8 bases, with 15 bases spanning the gap. The CDR3 DNA reads TGTGCCATCAGTCAAAGTCAGCATCCAGGCTACACCTTC. Encoded protein: CAISQSQHPGYTF.

The rearrangement joins TRBV6-5 to TRBJ1-2; the D gene is possibly TRBD1 (6 bases). The CDR3 runs to 12 residues. CDR1 is MNHEY and CDR2 is SVGAGI in the germline V gene. V lost 10 bases and J lost 1, with 10 bases in between. CDR3 amino acids: CATWTVNYGYTF. The CDR3 DNA reads as TGTGCCACGTGGACAGTTAACTATGGCTACACCTTC.

CDR3 protein: CASSKGTSQETQYF. The CDR3 bases are TGCGCCAGCAGCAAGGGGACCAGCCAAGAGACCCAGTACTTC. V gene TRBV5-1 combines with J gene TRBJ2-5; D is perhaps TRBD1 or TRBD2 (5 bases each). Trimming took 4 bases from V and 1 from J, leaving 11 bases between them. CDR3 size: 14 residues. Germline V gene lookup returns CDR1 SGHRS and CDR2 YFSETQ.

This clone appeared a few times. The rearrangement links TRBV10-3 to TRBJ1-4; D is unresolved. Germline V CDR1 and CDR2: ENHRY, SYGVKD. V was shortened by 6 bases and J by 0 bases, with 8 bases between the two germline ends. This CDR3 comprises 14 residues. Here the CDR3 reads CAIRDGATNEKLFF. The DNA for the CDR3 is TGTGCCATCAGGGACGGGGCAACTAATGAAAAACTGTTTTTT.

The CDR3 region is CASSDDFSGNTIYF. Here the CDR3 DNA reads TGTGCCAGCAGCGACGATTTCTCTGGAAACACCATATATTTT. J is TRBJ1-3 and V is TRBV6-5; D gene uncertain. Trimming stripped 6 bases from V and 0 bases from J, with 9 bases between. In germline, CDR1 is MNHEY, CDR2 SVGAGI. The CDR3 length is 14 residues.

The gene calls are TRBV5-1 and TRBJ2-3; no firm D call. CDR3 length equals 14 residues. Trimming left V 5 bases short and J 1 base short, with 11 bases between. CDR1 and CDR2 (germline): SGHRS, YFSETQ. The CDR3 DNA sequence: TGCGCCAGCAGAGGAAGGGCCGGCACAGATACGCAGTATTTT. As protein: CASRGRAGTDTQYF.

The chain has TRBV27 and TRBJ2-7, with 7 bases lining up with TRBD1. Germline V gives CDR1 MNHEY, CDR2 SMNVEV (reference sequence). CDR3 size: 16 residues. The V segment lost 3 bases and the J segment 2 bases; nucleotides outside the gene matches: 10. As DNA, the CDR3 is TGTGCCAGCAGTTTGAGGCGAGGGGGCGGCCCCTACGAGCAGTACTTC. Its protein product is CASSLRRGGGPYEQYF.

For this clone: Relative to the germline gene, one junction end is altered; a read error may explain this. The gene calls are TRBV7-7 and TRBJ2-3; the match to TRBD2 covers 9 bases. CDR1 is SSHAT and CDR2 is FNYEAQ in the germline V gene (reference sequence). The CDR3 consists of 14 residues. CDR3 in amino acids: CASSLAGVGDTQYF. The DNA of the CDR3 is TGTGCTAGCAGCTTAGCGGGGGTTGGGGATACGCAGTATTTT.

This chain uses TRBV9 with TRBJ2-7, with 9 bases lining up with TRBD2. The CDR3 spans 16 residues. Germline assignment: CDR1 SGDLS and CDR2 YYNGEE. Trimming cost V 3 bases and J 1 base; bases outside gene matches: 8. CDR3 nucleotides: TGTGCCAGCAGCGAGGCCCCTAGCGGGGCTTCCTACGAGCAGTACTTC. Protein: CASSEAPSGASYEQYF.

The chain joins TRBV5-1 to TRBJ2-5, with D hard to call. Looked up from germline, CDR1 is SGHRS and CDR2 is YFSETQ. Trimming pared 3 bases from V and 1 base from J, leaving 10 bases between. This CDR3 region has 14 residues. CDR3 in amino acids: CASSSAAIQETQYF. CDR3 nucleotides: TGCGCCAGCAGCTCAGCAGCTATCCAAGAGACCCAGTACTTC.

The gene calls are TRBV18 and TRBJ1-5; 9 positions agree with TRBD1. The CDR3 is made up of 15 amino acids. Germline values: CDR1 KGHSH, CDR2 LQKENI. The J segment lost 3 bases and the V segment lost 6 bases, leaving 6 bases of the junction unmatched. The CDR3 sequence is CASSDGTGINQPQHF. The CDR3 DNA follows: TGTGCCAGCTCGGACGGGACAGGGATCAATCAGCCCCAGCATTTT.

In regard to this clone: Other DNA sequences within the sample encode an identical CDR3. This chain joins TRBV11-2 and TRBJ2-7; tentative D call: TRBD1 (5 bases). The CDR3 has 14 amino acids. Germline assignment: CDR1 SGHAT and CDR2 FQNNGV. With 1 base removed from V and 1 base from J, the gap between germline ends came to 8 bases. The chain's CDR3 is CASSLGPGSYEQYF. CDR3 nucleotide sequence: TGTGCCAGCAGCTTAGGTCCAGGGTCCTACGAGCAGTACTTC.

V is TRBV27 and J is TRBJ1-5, with a weak D call TRBD1 (5 bases). CDR3 length equals 15 residues. CDR1 is MNHEY, CDR2 SMNVEV, per germline (reference sequence). V lost 2 bases and J 4 bases, leaving 12 bases between the germline ends. The CDR3 bases are TGTGCCAGCAGTTTAGGGGGGACGACGAATCAGCCCCAGCATTTT. Its translation is CASSLGGTTNQPQHF.

The V call is TRBV4-3, the J call TRBJ1-6, with D perhaps TRBD1 (6 bases). The CDR3 sequence is 16 residues long. V was shortened by 0 bases and J by 4 bases, with 10 bases between the two germline ends. Germline V CDR1 and CDR2: LGHNA, YSLEER. The DNA for the CDR3 is TGCGCCAGCAGCCAAGAGGCAGGGGTTTATAATTCACCCCTCCACTTT. Translation: CASSQEAGVYNSPLHF.

This CDR3 reads CASSSNYGYTF. The CDR3 coding sequence is TGTGCCAGCAGCTCCAATTATGGCTACACCTTC. The chain employs TRBV11-1 and TRBJ1-2, with D hard to call. This CDR3 has 11 residues. Deletions cut 4 bases from V and 5 bases from J, with 5 bases between. Germline assignment: CDR1 SGHAT and CDR2 FQDESV (reference sequence).

J is TRBJ2-4 and V is TRBV6-4; 7 bases align to TRBD1. The V gene's germline CDR1 is MRHNA and CDR2 SNTAGT. The CDR3 is made up of 12 amino acids. The V gene end was trimmed by 8 bases and the J gene end by 7 bases; junction bases not matched to a gene: 5. CDR3 nucleotide sequence: TGTGCCAGCCTGACAGGGATCAACATTCAGTACTTC. Translation: CASLTGINIQYF.

The rearrangement joins TRBV15 to TRBJ2-7, with D uncertain. Germline V gives CDR1 LNHNV, CDR2 YYDKDF (reference sequence). The ends were cut back, 7 bases at V and 2 bases at J, with 9 bases in the middle. The CDR3 consists of 12 residues. The CDR3 region has the DNA TGTGCCACCATAGCCAGACCCTACGAGCAGTACTTC. Its translation is CATIARPYEQYF.

This rearrangement joins TRBV25-1 to TRBJ1-1; D possibly corresponds to TRBD1 (5 bases). In germline, CDR1 is MGHDK, CDR2 SYGVNS. The CDR3 totals 13 residues. V lost 6 bases and J 6 bases, leaving 14 bases between the germline ends. The CDR3 region is CASRGRVWAEAFF. The CDR3 nucleotides read TGTGCCAGCAGGGGCAGGGTTTGGGCTGAAGCTTTCTTT.

This rearrangement joins TRBV7-2 to TRBJ2-2, with 7 bases aligning to TRBD2. Trimming at V came to 4 bases and at J to 5 bases, leaving 7 bases not matched to a gene. This CDR3 contains 15 residues. Germline lookup yields CDR1 SGHTA and CDR2 FQGNSA. For the CDR3, the DNA is TGTGCCAGCAGCTGGGGGGAGGGCCGAACCGGGGAGCTGTTTTTT. The encoded protein is CASSWGEGRTGELFF. The full variable domain, its missing parts supplied by reference TRBV7-2 and TRBJ2-2, is GAGVSQSPSNKVTEKGKDVELRCDPISGHTALYWYRQSLGQGLEFLIYFQGNSAPDKSGLPSDRFSAERTGGSVSTLTIQRTQQEDSAVYLCASSWGEGRTGELFFGEGSRLTVL.

Comments on this clone: Other nucleotide sequences in the sample specify the same CDR3. The V and J genes are TRBV5-1 and TRBJ2-1, with D tentatively TRBD1 or TRBD2 (6 bases each). Trimming shortened V by 4 bases and J by 2 bases, and 13 bases separated the two germline ends. Germline CDR1 is SGHRS and CDR2 is YFSETQ. CDR3 length: 15 amino acids. CDR3 bases: TGCGCCAGCAGCCTTACCGGGGGCACCTACAATGAGCAGTTCTTC. Protein sequence: CASSLTGGTYNEQFF.

This clone has a single count. This rearrangement joins TRBV19 to TRBJ2-3; no definite D call. This CDR3 comprises 14 residues. V was shortened by 3 bases and J by 2 bases, with 9 bases between the two germline ends. The germline gives CDR1 LNHDA, CDR2 SQIVND (reference sequence). CDR3 amino acids: CASSIDVATDTQYF. CDR3 nucleotide sequence: TGTGCCAGTAGTATTGACGTCGCCACAGATACGCAGTATTTT.